The 7 T cell receptor beta chains given below trace back to one sample, sequenced in a study of cytomegalovirus exposure and HLA in healthy donors. The primer mix had 60 Vbeta and 13 Jbeta primers. Measured with immunoSEQ multiplex PCR; TCRdb has only the in-frame clones, and not every one. The sample records about 93,000 clones, approximately 60% being singletons. What was sequenced was PBMCs. These receptors were taken from a boy younger than 18 in good health and CMV-seropositive.

The CDR3, as DNA: TGTGCCAGCAGCCAAGTTCCAGGCGATTACTACGAGCAGTACTTC. This translates into CASSQVPGDYYEQYF. The rearrangement links TRBV4-2 to TRBJ2-7, with D unresolved. The CDR3 covers 15 residues. The V and J ends lost 1 base and 3 bases respectively, with 13 bases between them. In germline, CDR1 is LGHNA, CDR2 YNFKEQ.

This chain connects TRBV30 to TRBJ1-1; D gene uncertain. Germline-derived CDR1 and CDR2 are GTSNPN and SVGIG (reference sequence). The CDR3 is 13 residues long. The germline V and J ends were trimmed by 1 base and 5 bases, with 11 bases remaining between them. The CDR3 DNA follows: TGTGCCTGGAGTGACTGGGGAGGAACTGAAGCTTTCTTT. This translates into CAWSDWGGTEAFF.

The chain carries TRBV27 and TRBJ2-3, with D maybe TRBD2 (6 bases). V was cut by 7 bases and J by 2 bases, with 16 bases left in between. Germline CDR1 reads MNHEY; CDR2 reads SMNVEV (reference sequence). The CDR3 is made up of 15 amino acids. The CDR3 nucleotides are TGTGCCAGCACCCTCCGCGGGGCCCACACAGATACGCAGTATTTT. Its translation: CASTLRGAHTDTQYF.

This chain connects TRBV6-6 to TRBJ2-2; 15 bases align to TRBD2. J lost 7 bases, V lost 6 bases, and 6 bases had no gene match. CDR1 MNHNY and CDR2 SVGAGI come from the germline V gene (reference sequence). This CDR3 is built from 16 residues. In DNA form, the CDR3 reads TGTGCCAGCAGGTCCCCGGGACTAGCGGGAGGCGGGGAGCTGTTTTTT. The encoded protein is CASRSPGLAGGGELFF.

This clone was detected only a few times. The V gene is TRBV30, the J gene TRBJ2-6; D is ambiguous. CDR1 is GTSNPN and CDR2 is SVGIG in the germline V gene (reference sequence). V was pared by 4 bases and J by 3 bases, with 16 bases between. This CDR3 is built from 16 residues. The DNA for the CDR3 is TGTGCCTGGATCACCCCAAAGGAGAATGGGGCCAACGTCCTGACTTTC. Translating it yields CAWITPKENGANVLTF.

This clone showed up just once. This chain uses TRBV5-1 with TRBJ2-7; D is possibly TRBD1 (5 bases). The germline CDR1 and CDR2 sequences are SGHRS and YFSETQ. The CDR3 is 17 residues long. Trimming pared 0 bases from V and 0 bases from J, leaving 16 bases between. In DNA, the CDR3 is TGCGCCAGCAGCTTGGCCGGAAACGGACACCTCTCCTACGAGCAGTACTTC. This encodes CASSLAGNGHLSYEQYF.

This chain links TRBV9 with TRBJ1-4; D is uncertain. The CDR3 sequence is 15 residues long. The V gene's germline CDR1 is SGDLS and CDR2 YYNGEE. The germline V and J ends were trimmed by 4 bases and 0 bases, with 10 bases remaining between them. CDR3 protein: CASSPRGTTNEKLFF. The DNA of the CDR3 is TGTGCCAGCAGCCCCCGAGGTACAACTAATGAAAAACTGTTTTTT.